Following are 25 T cell receptor beta chains from one sample sequenced in a study of cytomegalovirus exposure and HLA in healthy donors. PCR involved 60 Vbeta and 13 Jbeta primers. Only in-frame clones appear in the TCRdb table, and some are missing; sequencing was by immunoSEQ multiplex PCR. The data show 300,000 or so clones, about four fifths seen once. Sequences were obtained from PBMCs. These receptors were taken from a woman aged 40-49 years in good health and CMV-seropositive.

The chain is built from TRBV9 and TRBJ1-1, with no clear D. Germline V CDR1 and CDR2: SGDLS, YYNGEE. Trimming stripped 0 bases from V and 1 base from J, with 4 bases between. This CDR3 is built from 13 residues. CDR3 coding DNA: TGTGCCAGCAGCGTAGAGCGGAACACTGAAGCTTTCTTT. Translating gives CASSVERNTEAFF.

The V gene is TRBV27, the J gene TRBJ2-1, with a tentative D call TRBD1 (5 bases). Germline CDR1 reads MNHEY; CDR2 reads SMNVEV (reference sequence). The V gene lost 6 bases and the J gene lost 8 bases, with 20 bases spanning the gap. This CDR3 spans 15 amino acids. In DNA, the CDR3 is TGTGCCAGCAGGGTAAGGGGCACCCCTAGGGATGAGCAGTTCTTC. Amino acids: CASRVRGTPRDEQFF.

CDR3 residues: CASSLRGGRVWELYGYTF. The CDR3 DNA reads TGTGCCAGCAGTTTAAGGGGGGGTAGGGTGTGGGAACTCTATGGCTACACCTTC. The J gene is TRBJ1-2, the V gene TRBV27; TRBD1 is a possible D gene (6 bases). The CDR3 has 18 residues. CDR1 and CDR2 from the germline V gene are MNHEY and SMNVEV (reference sequence). Trimming took 2 bases from V and 4 from J, leaving 23 bases between them.

The genes are TRBV11-2 and TRBJ2-3; D is uncertain. CDR1 is SGHAT and CDR2 is FQNNGV in the germline V gene. V was pared by 4 bases and J by 3 bases, with 11 bases between. The CDR3 runs to 14 residues. CDR3 residues: CASSSSPRTDTQYF. CDR3 coding DNA: TGTGCCAGCAGCTCGAGCCCGAGAACAGATACGCAGTATTTT.

J is TRBJ1-1 and V is TRBV19; D is perhaps TRBD1 (6 bases). Germline V gene sequence: CDR1 LNHDA, CDR2 SQIVND (reference sequence). The CDR3 consists of 13 residues. V was cut by 7 bases and J by 5 bases, with 14 bases left in between. In DNA form, the CDR3 reads TGTGCCAGTACCATAACAGGGCATACTGAAGCTTTCTTT. Its protein product is CASTITGHTEAFF.

This clone was observed a few times. This rearrangement joins TRBV4-3 to TRBJ1-4, with 7 bases matching TRBD1. CDR3 length equals 16 residues. From germline, CDR1 is LGHNA and CDR2 YSLEER. V trimming: 3 bases; J trimming: 0 bases; junction bases outside the gene matches: 4. The CDR3 coding sequence is TGCGCCAGCAGCCAGGGGACAGCCGCAACTAATGAAAAACTGTTTTTT. Translation: CASSQGTAATNEKLFF.

Only one count was recorded for this clone. The rearrangement joins TRBV7-9 to TRBJ2-7, with TRBD2 identical over 7 bases. The V gene end was trimmed by 4 bases and the J gene end by 3 bases; junction bases not matched to a gene: 6. CDR1 and CDR2 (germline): SEHNR, FQNEAQ (reference sequence). This CDR3 is 14 amino acids long. The CDR3 loop is CASSSSQRDYEQYF. The CDR3 region has the DNA TGTGCCAGCAGCTCTTCGCAGCGGGACTACGAGCAGTACTTC.

The V call is TRBV28, the J call TRBJ2-7, with D possibly matching TRBD1 (6 bases). The CDR3 length is 13 residues. V lost 6 bases, J lost 4 bases, and 13 bases lay in between. Germline-derived CDR1 and CDR2 are MDHEN and SYDVKM. The CDR3, as DNA: TGTGCCAGCAGGATCGGACAGCCGTACGAGCAGTACTTC. Its protein is CASRIGQPYEQYF.

The rearrangement uses TRBV20-1 and TRBJ2-1; D is possibly TRBD2 (5 bases). CDR3 size: 11 residues. Germline V gives CDR1 DFQATT, CDR2 SNEGSKA (reference sequence). V lost 3 bases and J lost 8, with 8 bases in between. DNA of the CDR3: TGCAGTGCTAGGACTACCTATGAGCAGTTCTTC. Translated, it gives CSARTTYEQFF.

J is TRBJ2-7 and V is TRBV5-1, with 7 bases that match TRBD1. The germline V gene has CDR1 SGHRS and CDR2 YFSETQ. The CDR3 covers 16 residues. Unmatched junction bases numbered 14, after V lost 3 bases and J lost 5 bases. The CDR3 sequence is CASSSQGQGQDHEQYF. CDR3 DNA sequence: TGCGCCAGCAGCTCCCAAGGACAAGGACAGGATCACGAGCAGTACTTC.

The rearrangement uses TRBV9 and TRBJ1-3; D is possibly TRBD1 (6 bases). The germline V and J ends were trimmed by 2 bases and 0 bases, with 9 bases remaining between them. CDR3 length: 15 amino acids. CDR1 and CDR2 (germline): SGDLS, YYNGEE. CDR3 bases: TGTGCCAGCAGCGTTTGGGACAACTCTGGAAACACCATATATTTT. Translating gives CASSVWDNSGNTIYF.

There are a few counts of this clone. V is TRBV4-3 and J is TRBJ2-3; 15 bases map to TRBD2. Per the germline V gene, CDR1 is LGHNA and CDR2 is YSLEER. The CDR3 contains 18 residues. J lost 6 bases, V lost 4 bases, and 11 bases had no gene match. The CDR3 DNA is TGCGCCAGCAGCCCTGGACTAGCGGGAGGGCCTAAAACGGATACGCAGTATTTT. The encoded protein is CASSPGLAGGPKTDTQYF.

The rearrangement joins TRBV5-5 to TRBJ2-3; 12 nucleotides agree with TRBD2. Germline-derived CDR1 and CDR2 are SGHKS and YYEKEE (reference sequence). This CDR3 comprises 16 residues. The trim removed 5 bases at V and 0 bases at J, leaving 4 bases unmatched. Written as DNA, the CDR3 is TGTGCCAGCAGTCCAGGGACTAGCGGGAGCACAGATACGCAGTATTTT. It codes for CASSPGTSGSTDTQYF.

The V call is TRBV6-4, the J call TRBJ1-1; possible D gene TRBD1, 5 bases. The CDR3 is made up of 17 amino acids. Germline V lookup: CDR1 MRHNA, CDR2 SNTAGT. V lost 2 bases and J lost 3, with 19 bases in between. The DNA of the CDR3 is TGTGCCAGCAGTGACGACCGGGGGGATTCGGGGGACACTGAAGCTTTCTTT. Translating gives CASSDDRGDSGDTEAFF.

The V and J genes are TRBV5-1 and TRBJ2-3; TRBD1 matches 11 bases. The CDR3 extends over 14 amino acids. The germline V gene has CDR1 SGHRS and CDR2 YFSETQ. The J segment lost 6 bases and the V segment lost 5 bases, leaving 5 bases of the junction unmatched. This CDR3 reads CASRGQGARDTQYF. CDR3 nucleotides: TGCGCCAGCAGAGGACAGGGGGCTAGGGATACGCAGTATTTT.

The rearrangement uses TRBV29-1 and TRBJ1-1; 7 bases agree with TRBD1. V lost 3 bases and J lost 5; bases outside the gene matches: 6. This CDR3 has 13 residues. From germline, CDR1 is SQVTM and CDR2 ANQGSEA. CDR3 loop: CSVDEGAGTEAFF. The CDR3 DNA is TGCAGCGTTGATGAGGGGGCCGGGACTGAAGCTTTCTTT.

The chain joins TRBV30 to TRBJ1-4; D gene ambiguous. CDR3 length: 15 residues. The V end lost 2 bases, the J end lost 1 base, and 11 bases lay between the germline ends. Germline-derived CDR1 and CDR2 are GTSNPN and SVGIG (reference sequence). CDR3 residues: CAWSPDILTNEKLFF. CDR3 nucleotides: TGTGCCTGGAGTCCCGACATATTAACTAATGAAAAACTGTTTTTT.

This chain connects TRBV4-1 to TRBJ1-2; D gene unclear. Trimming shortened V by 4 bases and J by 2 bases, and 8 bases separated the two germline ends. The germline gives CDR1 MGHRA, CDR2 YSYEKL. CDR3 length: 13 amino acids. The CDR3, as DNA: TGCGCCAGCAGCCTTACAGAAAACTATGGCTACACCTTC. Translating it yields CASSLTENYGYTF.

This clone was detected only once. The J gene is TRBJ2-7, the V gene TRBV5-6, with TRBD2 as a possible D gene (7 bases). The CDR3 is 16 amino acids. From germline, CDR1 is SGHDT and CDR2 YYEEEE. Trimming took 4 bases from V and 0 from J, leaving 17 bases between them. The CDR3 is CASSGGQGGLSYEQYF. CDR3 bases: TGTGCCAGCAGCGGGGGGCAGGGAGGGCTCTCCTACGAGCAGTACTTC.

The chain recombines TRBV18 with TRBJ1-4, with 7 positions matching TRBD1. V lost 3 bases, J lost 8 bases, and 9 bases stayed unmatched. CDR1 and CDR2 from the germline V gene are KGHSH and LQKENI. The CDR3 sequence is 15 residues long. In DNA form, the CDR3 reads TGTGCCAGCTCACCTGGACAGGCCGTCGGGGAAAAACTGTTTTTT. Its translation: CASSPGQAVGEKLFF.

This clone was counted a few times. V usage is TRBV11-2 and J usage is TRBJ2-3; D is possibly TRBD2 (6 bases). Germline lookup yields CDR1 SGHAT and CDR2 FQNNGV. V lost 6 bases and J lost 9, with 10 bases in between. CDR3 length: 11 amino acids. The CDR3 DNA reads as TGTGCCAGCAGGGGAGGAGTGACGCAGTATTTT. As protein: CASRGGVTQYF.

The J gene is TRBJ2-3, the V gene TRBV27; TRBD1 agrees at 8 bases. Germline loops: CDR1 MNHEY, CDR2 SMNVEV (reference sequence). The CDR3 extends over 19 amino acids. V dropped 3 bases and J dropped 4; count of bases not matched to a gene: 18. CDR3 region: CASSLVGQGPGKRSDTQYF. The CDR3 nucleotides are TGTGCCAGCAGTTTGGTAGGACAGGGCCCCGGGAAGAGGTCAGATACGCAGTATTTT.

This clone was recorded only once. The chain recombines TRBV7-2 with TRBJ2-2; unclear D gene. Trimming removed 2 bases from V and 2 bases from J, with 9 bases in between. This CDR3 is built from 15 residues. Germline-derived CDR1 and CDR2 are SGHTA and FQGNSA. CDR3 protein: CASSLSAFNTGELFF. CDR3 sequence (DNA): TGTGCCAGCAGCTTAAGCGCATTTAACACCGGGGAGCTGTTTTTT.

This clone is a singleton in its sample. Other DNA sequences from this sample encode an identical CDR3 as well. The rearrangement joins TRBV5-1 to TRBJ2-3, with 10 bases fitting TRBD2. Per germline, CDR1 SGHRS and CDR2 YFSETQ. The junction had 4 bases not matched to a gene; V was cut back by 0 bases and J by 6 bases. The CDR3 spans 15 residues. CDR3 residues: CASSLGAGGTDTQYF. The CDR3 DNA sequence: TGCGCCAGCAGCTTGGGAGCGGGAGGGACGGATACGCAGTATTTT. Drawing the rest from reference TRBV5-1 and TRBJ2-3, the complete variable domain is KAGVTQTPRYLIKTRGQQVTLSCSPISGHRSVSWYQQTPGQGLQFLFEYFSETQRNKGNFPGRFSGRQFSNSRSEMNVSTLELGDSALYLCASSLGAGGTDTQYFGPGTRLTVL.

The rearrangement uses TRBV30 and TRBJ2-1; D might be TRBD1 (5 bases). CDR1 and CDR2 (germline): GTSNPN, SVGIG (reference sequence). V shed 3 bases and J shed 7 bases, with 13 bases lying between them. The CDR3 is 13 amino acids. CDR3 amino acids: CAWRVPKGNEQFF. The CDR3 region has the DNA TGTGCCTGGAGAGTTCCAAAGGGGAATGAGCAGTTCTTC.